This entry lists 14 T cell receptor beta chains sequenced from one sample in a study of vaccination and CD4 T cells after COVID-19. The treatment is: roughly 11-day PBMC culture with coronavirus spike peptide pools or control peptides (ViraFEST assay). Oncomine TCR Beta short-read sequencing was applied to DNA from cultured CD4+ T cells. TCRdb reprocessed the PCR reads with MiXCR, giving one entry per CDR3 protein. The sample yields more than 9,000 distinct CDR3 sequences, 35% to 45% seen once. Their specific antigens are unknown. The material sequenced was cultured CD4+ T cells from blood. Source of these receptors: a human donor with COVID-19.

V is TRBV20-1 and J is TRBJ2-3, with 12 positions matching TRBD2. V trimming: 6 bases; J trimming: 0 bases; junction bases outside the gene matches: 10. CDR1 and CDR2 (germline): DFQATT, SNEGSKA (reference sequence). The CDR3 spans 17 residues. The chain's CDR3 is CSARLAGGLSSTDTQYF. The CDR3 nucleotides read TGCAGTGCCCGCCTAGCGGGGGGGCTCTCTAGCACAGATACGCAGTATTTT.

This clonotype is classed as medium-sized (0.01 to 0.1%). V usage is TRBV4-2 and J usage is TRBJ1-2; D gene uncertain. V was pared by 4 bases and J by 6 bases, with 18 bases between. The germline gives CDR1 LGHNA, CDR2 YNFKEQ. CDR3 length: 15 residues. The CDR3 here is CASSPQRGGVDGYTF. The CDR3 coding sequence is TGTGCCAGCAGCCCCCAGCGCGGCGGTGTCGATGGCTACACCTTC.

The chain employs TRBV7-2 and TRBJ1-4; D is perhaps TRBD1 (6 bases). Germline V gene sequence: CDR1 SGHTA, CDR2 FQGNSA. V lost 1 base and J lost 2, with 8 bases in between. The CDR3 length is 15 residues. CDR3 loop: CASSLDQGTNEKLFF. In DNA, the CDR3 is TGTGCCAGCAGCTTAGACCAGGGGACTAATGAAAAACTGTTTTTT.

The chain uses TRBV12-3 or TRBV12-4 and TRBJ1-6; TRBD1 aligns across 7 bases. The CDR3 consists of 13 residues. Trimming took 5 bases from V and 11 from J; bases not matched to a gene: 6. The CDR3 here is CASSGTVGTPLHF. The DNA of the CDR3 is TGTGCCAGCAGTGGGACAGTGGGAACACCCCTCCACTTT.

The rearrangement joins TRBV9 to TRBJ2-3; 8 bases match TRBD1. CDR3 size: 17 residues. V trimming: 4 bases; J trimming: 0 bases; junction bases outside the gene matches: 10. Germline CDR1 and CDR2: SGDLS and YYNGEE. CDR3 DNA: TGTGCCAGCAGCAAGGGACAGGTGACCCCTAGCACAGATACGCAGTATTTT. Protein product: CASSKGQVTPSTDTQYF.

J is TRBJ2-1 and V is TRBV11-1, with D possibly being TRBD2 (6 bases). From germline, CDR1 is SGHAT and CDR2 FQDESV (reference sequence). The CDR3 consists of 15 residues. Deletions cut 0 bases from V and 6 bases from J, with 12 bases between. In nucleotides, the CDR3 is TGTGCCAGCAGCTTAGCTCGGGGGATCGGCAATGAGCAGTTCTTC. Protein: CASSLARGIGNEQFF.

This clonotype was recorded a few times. This chain connects TRBV6-1 to TRBJ1-1; 8 positions agree with TRBD1. In germline, CDR1 is MNHNS, CDR2 SASEGT. The V segment lost 6 bases and the J segment 6 bases; nucleotides outside the gene matches: 9. This CDR3 spans 14 amino acids. The CDR3 DNA reads as TGTGCCAGCAGACCGACAGGGGATCGGCCTGAAGCTTTCTTT. Translating gives CASRPTGDRPEAFF.

The chain recombines TRBV19 with TRBJ2-2; the D gene is possibly TRBD2 (6 bases). Germline CDR1 and CDR2: LNHDA and SQIVND (reference sequence). The CDR3 runs to 15 residues. Trimming removed 1 base at V and 2 bases at J, with 8 bases between. CDR3 protein: CASSIGRGNTGELFF. Written as DNA, the CDR3 is TGTGCCAGTAGTATAGGGAGGGGCAACACCGGGGAGCTGTTTTTT.

The chain links TRBV11-2 to TRBJ1-2, with a weak D call TRBD1 (5 bases). Germline V lookup: CDR1 SGHAT, CDR2 FQNNGV. The CDR3 runs to 14 residues. Trimming cost V 5 bases and J 5 bases, with 15 bases left between them. The CDR3 here is CASSPAGREYGYTF. CDR3 DNA sequence: TGTGCCAGCAGCCCAGCCGGCAGGGAGTATGGCTACACCTTC.

The chain couples TRBV11-2 to TRBJ1-5; a weak D match, TRBD1 (6 bases). CDR1 and CDR2 from the germline V gene are SGHAT and FQNNGV. V was shortened by 1 base and J by 3 bases, with 10 bases between the two germline ends. The CDR3 has 15 residues. This CDR3 reads CASSLAQGSNQPQHF. In DNA form, the CDR3 reads TGTGCCAGCAGCTTAGCACAGGGCTCCAATCAGCCCCAGCATTTT. Full variable domain (outside the CDR3, taken from reference TRBV11-2 and TRBJ1-5): EAGVAQSPRYKIIEKRQSVAFWCNPISGHATLYWYQQILGQGPKLLIQFQNNGVVDDSQLPKDRFSAERLKGVDSTLKIQPAKLEDSAVYLCASSLAQGSNQPQHFGDGTRLSIL.

The chain employs TRBV20-1 and TRBJ1-6, with TRBD1 matching over 7 bases. The V and J ends lost 4 bases and 0 bases, in that order; junction bases with no gene match: 3. This CDR3 has 15 residues. Germline V gives CDR1 DFQATT, CDR2 SNEGSKA (reference sequence). CDR3 sequence (DNA): TGCAGTGCTAAGGACAGGCCCTCCTATAATTCACCCCTCCACTTT. Its protein is CSAKDRPSYNSPLHF.

The CDR3 coding sequence is TGTGCCAGCAGCTTAGATCCAGGGAAAGGCGAGACCCAGTACTTC. Encoded protein: CASSLDPGKGETQYF. This rearrangement joins TRBV11-3 to TRBJ2-5; perhaps TRBD1 as D (5 bases). Trimming pared 0 bases from V and 5 bases from J, leaving 13 bases between. Per germline, CDR1 SGHNT and CDR2 YENEEA. The CDR3 extends over 15 amino acids.

As for this clonotype: Because it lacks the conserved phenylalanine or tryptophan at the end, this CDR3 is likely a read error. This chain joins TRBV6-2 or TRBV6-3 and TRBJ1-1, with a weak D call TRBD1 (5 bases). CDR3 size: 15 residues. Trimming shortened V by 6 bases and J by 0 bases, and 14 bases separated the two germline ends. Per the germline V gene, CDR1 is MNHEY and CDR2 is SVGEGT. The CDR3: CASRPRQSMNTEAFL. Here the CDR3 DNA reads TGTGCCAGCAGACCTAGACAGAGCATGAACACTGAAGCTTTCCTT.

A few counts support this clonotype. The gene calls are TRBV2 and TRBJ1-5; D is unclear. The CDR3 is made up of 15 amino acids. V shed 2 bases and J shed 2 bases, with 10 bases lying between them. Germline V CDR1 and CDR2: SNHLY, FYNNEI. CDR3 region: CASSETLPGNQPQHF. Here the CDR3 DNA reads TGTGCCAGCAGTGAAACGTTACCAGGCAATCAGCCCCAGCATTTT.